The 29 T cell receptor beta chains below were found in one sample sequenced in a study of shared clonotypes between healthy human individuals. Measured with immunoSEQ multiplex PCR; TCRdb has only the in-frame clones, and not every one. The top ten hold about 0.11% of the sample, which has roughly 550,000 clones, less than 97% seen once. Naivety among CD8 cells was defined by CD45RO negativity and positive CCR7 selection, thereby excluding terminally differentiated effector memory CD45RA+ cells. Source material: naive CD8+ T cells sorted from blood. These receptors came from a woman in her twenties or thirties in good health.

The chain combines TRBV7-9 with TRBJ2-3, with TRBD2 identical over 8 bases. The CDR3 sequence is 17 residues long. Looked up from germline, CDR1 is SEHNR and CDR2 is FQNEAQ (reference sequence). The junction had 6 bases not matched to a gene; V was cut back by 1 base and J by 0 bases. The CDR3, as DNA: TGTGCCAGCAGCTTAGAGGCTAGCGGGCCTAGCACAGATACGCAGTATTTT. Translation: CASSLEASGPSTDTQYF.

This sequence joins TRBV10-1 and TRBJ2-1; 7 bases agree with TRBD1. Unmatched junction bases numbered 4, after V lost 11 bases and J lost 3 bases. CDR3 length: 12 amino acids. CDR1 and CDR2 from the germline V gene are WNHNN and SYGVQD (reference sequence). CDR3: CAVQGRYNEQFF. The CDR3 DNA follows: TGCGCCGTACAGGGGCGCTACAATGAGCAGTTCTTC.

The CDR3 region has the DNA TGTGCCAGCAGTTTACTAGGCTGGGAGACCCAGTACTTC. Translation: CASSLLGWETQYF. V gene TRBV28 combines with J gene TRBJ2-5, with D uncertain. V shed 2 bases and J shed 5 bases, with 9 bases lying between them. The CDR3 is 13 residues long. CDR1 is MDHEN and CDR2 is SYDVKM in the germline V gene.

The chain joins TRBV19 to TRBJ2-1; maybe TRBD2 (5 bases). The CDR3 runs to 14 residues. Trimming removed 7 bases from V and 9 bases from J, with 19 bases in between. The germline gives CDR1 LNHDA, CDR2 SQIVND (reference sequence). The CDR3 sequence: CASNGLARLGEQFF. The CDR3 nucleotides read TGTGCCAGTAATGGTCTAGCACGGTTAGGTGAGCAGTTCTTC.

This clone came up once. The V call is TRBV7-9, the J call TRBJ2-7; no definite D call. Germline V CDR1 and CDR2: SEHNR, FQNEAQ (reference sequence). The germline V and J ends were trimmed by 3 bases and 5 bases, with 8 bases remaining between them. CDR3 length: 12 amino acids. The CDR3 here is CASSFHPNEQYF. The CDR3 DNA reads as TGTGCCAGCAGCTTTCACCCCAACGAGCAGTACTTC.

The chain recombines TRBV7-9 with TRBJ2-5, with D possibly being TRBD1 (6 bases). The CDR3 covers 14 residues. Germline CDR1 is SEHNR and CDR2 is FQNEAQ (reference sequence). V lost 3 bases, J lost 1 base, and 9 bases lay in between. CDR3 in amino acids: CASSFGQLQETQYF. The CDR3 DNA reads TGTGCCAGCAGCTTTGGACAGCTCCAAGAGACCCAGTACTTC.

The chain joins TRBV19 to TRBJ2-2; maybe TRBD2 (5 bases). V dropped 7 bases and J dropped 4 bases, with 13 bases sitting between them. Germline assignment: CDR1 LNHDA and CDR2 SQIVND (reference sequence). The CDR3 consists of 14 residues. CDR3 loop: CASNWAAGTGELFF. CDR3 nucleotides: TGTGCCAGTAATTGGGCGGCGGGCACCGGGGAGCTGTTTTTT.

CDR3 in amino acids: CASSLPAWHMNTEAFF. CDR3 in DNA: TGTGCCAGCAGTTTACCCGCCTGGCACATGAACACTGAAGCTTTCTTT. The gene calls are TRBV28 and TRBJ1-1; D uncertain. V lost 2 bases, J lost 0 bases, and 13 bases lay in between. Per germline, CDR1 MDHEN and CDR2 SYDVKM. The CDR3 is made up of 16 amino acids.

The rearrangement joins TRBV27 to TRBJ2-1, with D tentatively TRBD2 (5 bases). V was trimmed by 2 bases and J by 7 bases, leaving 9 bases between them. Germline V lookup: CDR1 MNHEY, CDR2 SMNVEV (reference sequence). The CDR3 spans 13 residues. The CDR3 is CASSLLAFNEQFF. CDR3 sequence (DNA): TGTGCCAGCAGTTTACTAGCTTTTAATGAGCAGTTCTTC.

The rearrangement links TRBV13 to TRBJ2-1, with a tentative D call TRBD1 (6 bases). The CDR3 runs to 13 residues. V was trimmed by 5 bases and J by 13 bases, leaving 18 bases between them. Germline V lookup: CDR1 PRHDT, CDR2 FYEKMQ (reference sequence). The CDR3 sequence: CASSRPQGLDQFF. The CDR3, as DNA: TGTGCCAGCAGCCGCCCGCAGGGGCTAGATCAGTTCTTC.

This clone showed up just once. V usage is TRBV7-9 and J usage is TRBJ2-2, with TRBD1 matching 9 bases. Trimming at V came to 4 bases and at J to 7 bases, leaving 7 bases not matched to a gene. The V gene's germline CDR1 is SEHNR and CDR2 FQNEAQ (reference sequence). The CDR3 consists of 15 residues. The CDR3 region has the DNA TGTGCCAGCAGCTCTTACAGGGGGCTAAGCGGGGAGCTGTTTTTT. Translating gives CASSSYRGLSGELFF.

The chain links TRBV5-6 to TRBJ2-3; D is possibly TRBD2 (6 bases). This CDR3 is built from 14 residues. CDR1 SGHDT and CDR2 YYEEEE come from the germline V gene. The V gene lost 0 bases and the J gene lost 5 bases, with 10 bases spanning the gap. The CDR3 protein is CASSLGGMGDTQYF. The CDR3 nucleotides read TGTGCCAGCAGCTTGGGCGGGATGGGAGATACGCAGTATTTT. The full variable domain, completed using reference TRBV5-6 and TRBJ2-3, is DAGVTQSPTHLIKTRGQQVTLRCSPKSGHDTVSWYQQALGQGPQFIFQYYEEEERQRGNFPDRFSGHQFPNYSSELNVNALLLGDSALYLCASSLGGMGDTQYFGPGTRLTVL.

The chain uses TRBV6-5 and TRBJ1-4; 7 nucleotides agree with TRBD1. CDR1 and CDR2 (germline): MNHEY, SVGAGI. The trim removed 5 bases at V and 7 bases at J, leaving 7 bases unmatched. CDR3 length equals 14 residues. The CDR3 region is CASSKTGLGEKLFF. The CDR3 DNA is TGTGCCAGCAGTAAGACAGGGTTAGGTGAAAAACTGTTTTTT.

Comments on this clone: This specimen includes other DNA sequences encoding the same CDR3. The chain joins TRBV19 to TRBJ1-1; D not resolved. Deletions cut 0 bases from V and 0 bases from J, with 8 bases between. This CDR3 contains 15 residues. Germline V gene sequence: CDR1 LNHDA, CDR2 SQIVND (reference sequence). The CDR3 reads CASSIEEGLNTEAFF. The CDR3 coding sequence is TGTGCCAGTAGTATAGAGGAAGGTTTGAACACTGAAGCTTTCTTT.

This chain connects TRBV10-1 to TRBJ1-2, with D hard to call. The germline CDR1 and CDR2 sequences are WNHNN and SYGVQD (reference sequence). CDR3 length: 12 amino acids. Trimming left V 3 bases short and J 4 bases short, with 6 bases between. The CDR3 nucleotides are TGCGCCAGCAGTGATGGGTCCTATGGCTACACCTTC. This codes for CASSDGSYGYTF.

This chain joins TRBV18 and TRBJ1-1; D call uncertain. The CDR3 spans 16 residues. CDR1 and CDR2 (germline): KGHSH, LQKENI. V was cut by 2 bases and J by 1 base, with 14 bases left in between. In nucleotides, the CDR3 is TGTGCCAGCTCACCAAGCCCCCGGGTTTGGAACACTGAAGCTTTCTTT. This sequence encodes CASSPSPRVWNTEAFF.

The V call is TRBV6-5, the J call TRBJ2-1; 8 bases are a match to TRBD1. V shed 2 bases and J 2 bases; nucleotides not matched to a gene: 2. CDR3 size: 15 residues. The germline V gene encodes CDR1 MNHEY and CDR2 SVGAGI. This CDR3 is CASSYGTGAYNEQFF. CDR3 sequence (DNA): TGTGCCAGCAGTTACGGGACAGGAGCCTACAATGAGCAGTTCTTC.

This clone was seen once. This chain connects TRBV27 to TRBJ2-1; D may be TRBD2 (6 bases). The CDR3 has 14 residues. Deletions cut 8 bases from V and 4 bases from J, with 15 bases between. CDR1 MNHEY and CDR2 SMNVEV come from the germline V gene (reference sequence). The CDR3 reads CASAYGGDYNEQFF. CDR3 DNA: TGTGCCAGCGCCTATGGCGGGGATTACAATGAGCAGTTCTTC.

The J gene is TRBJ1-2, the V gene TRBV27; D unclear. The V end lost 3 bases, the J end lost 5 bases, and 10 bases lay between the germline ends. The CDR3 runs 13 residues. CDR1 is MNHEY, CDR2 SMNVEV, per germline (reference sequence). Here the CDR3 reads CASSLAGEYGYTF. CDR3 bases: TGTGCCAGCAGTTTGGCGGGCGAGTATGGCTACACCTTC.

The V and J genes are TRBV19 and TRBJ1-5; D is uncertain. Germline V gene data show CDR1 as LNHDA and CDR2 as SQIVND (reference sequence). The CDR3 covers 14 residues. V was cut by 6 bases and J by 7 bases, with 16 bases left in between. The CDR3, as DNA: TGTGCCAGTAGGATACCTACCGGCGGGCAGCCCCAGCATTTT. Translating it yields CASRIPTGGQPQHF.

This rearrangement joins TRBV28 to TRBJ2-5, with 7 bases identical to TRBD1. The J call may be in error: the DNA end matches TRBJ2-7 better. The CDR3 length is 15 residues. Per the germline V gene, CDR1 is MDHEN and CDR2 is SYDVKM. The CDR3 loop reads CASTSAGTVSYEQYF. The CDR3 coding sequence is TGTGCCAGCACCTCAGCCGGGACAGTCTCCTACGAGCAGTACTTC.

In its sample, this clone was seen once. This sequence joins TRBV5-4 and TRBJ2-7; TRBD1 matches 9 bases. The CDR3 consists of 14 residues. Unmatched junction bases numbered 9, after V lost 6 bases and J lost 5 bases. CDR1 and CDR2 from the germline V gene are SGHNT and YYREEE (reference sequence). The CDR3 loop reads CASKIRDRDDEQYF. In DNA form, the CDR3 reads TGTGCCAGCAAGATTCGGGACAGGGACGACGAGCAGTACTTC.

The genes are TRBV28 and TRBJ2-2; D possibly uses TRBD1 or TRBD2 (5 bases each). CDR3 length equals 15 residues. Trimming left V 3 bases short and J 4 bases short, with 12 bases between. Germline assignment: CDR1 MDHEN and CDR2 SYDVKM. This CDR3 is CASSLSGAPTGELFF. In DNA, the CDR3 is TGTGCCAGCAGTTTGTCCGGGGCGCCCACCGGGGAGCTGTTTTTT.

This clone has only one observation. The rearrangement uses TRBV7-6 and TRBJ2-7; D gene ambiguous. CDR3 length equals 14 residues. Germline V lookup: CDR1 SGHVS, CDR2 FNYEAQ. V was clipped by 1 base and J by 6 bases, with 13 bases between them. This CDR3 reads CASSLEVIPFEQYF. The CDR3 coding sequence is TGTGCCAGCAGCTTAGAAGTTATCCCGTTCGAGCAGTACTTC.

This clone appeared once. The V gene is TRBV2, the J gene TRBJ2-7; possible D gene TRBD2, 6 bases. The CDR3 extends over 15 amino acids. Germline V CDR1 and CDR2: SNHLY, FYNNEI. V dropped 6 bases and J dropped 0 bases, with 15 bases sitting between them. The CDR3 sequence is CASRPTAGSSYEQYF. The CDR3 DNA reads TGTGCCAGCAGACCGACAGCCGGGAGCTCCTACGAGCAGTACTTC. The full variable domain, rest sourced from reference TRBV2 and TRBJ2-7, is EPEVTQTPSHQVTQMGQEVILRCVPISNHLYFYWYRQILGQKVEFLVSFYNNEISEKSEIFDDQFSVERPDGSNFTLKIRSTKLEDSAMYFCASRPTAGSSYEQYFGPGTRLTVT.

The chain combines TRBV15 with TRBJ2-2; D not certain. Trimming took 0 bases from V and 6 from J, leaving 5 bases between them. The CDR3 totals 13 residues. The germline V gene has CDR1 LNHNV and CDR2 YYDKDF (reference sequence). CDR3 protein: CATSRDLPGELFF. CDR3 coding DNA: TGTGCCACCAGCAGAGATCTACCCGGGGAGCTGTTTTTT.

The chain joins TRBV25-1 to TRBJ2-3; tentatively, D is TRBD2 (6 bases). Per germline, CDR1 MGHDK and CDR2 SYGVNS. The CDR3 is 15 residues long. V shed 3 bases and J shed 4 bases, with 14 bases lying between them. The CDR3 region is CASSDRREEADTQYF. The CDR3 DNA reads TGTGCCAGCAGTGACCGGAGGGAGGAGGCAGATACGCAGTATTTT.

The CDR3 sequence: CASSDWLLRGWYEQYF. DNA for the CDR3: TGTGCCAGCAGTGACTGGTTGCTTCGAGGCTGGTACGAGCAGTACTTC. This rearrangement joins TRBV6-4 to TRBJ2-7; D remains unclear. CDR3 length: 16 amino acids. CDR1 is MRHNA, CDR2 SNTAGT, per germline. V was cut by 1 base and J by 4 bases, with 17 bases left in between.

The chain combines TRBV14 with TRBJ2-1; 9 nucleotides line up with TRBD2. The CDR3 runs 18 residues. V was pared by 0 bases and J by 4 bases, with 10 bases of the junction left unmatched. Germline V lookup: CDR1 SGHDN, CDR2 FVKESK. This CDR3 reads CASSQDRLAGYLYNEQFF. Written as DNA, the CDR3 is TGTGCCAGCAGCCAAGATCGTCTAGCGGGATACCTATACAATGAGCAGTTCTTC.